Listed below are T cell receptor beta chains from one sample, sequenced in a study of T-cell reconstitution after alpha-beta-depleted transplantation in children. TCRdb passed the PCR reads through MiXCR, listing each CDR3 protein once. The sample has 500,000 to 650,000 distinct CDR3 sequences, over 9.5% seen once. Material: PBMCs, mostly from graft donor cells, obtained 180 days after TCRalphabeta/CD19-depleted stem cell transplant. The receptors were gathered from a female patient between 2 and 10 years old who had a stem cell transplant for aplastic anemia, so the T cells may come from the graft donor. Both conserved end residues are part of each CDR3. The D gene is left open where the match is weak. A clone size is listed for some rows: how often the clone was seen (once, few, many), or a class if it is expanded.

v_call	j_call	clone_size	cdr3_length	d_call	cdr3_aa	cdr3_nt
TRBV29-1	TRBJ2-4	many	16	TRBD2	CSATRGSGRVIYIQYF	TGCAGCGCGACTAGGGGGAGCGGGAGGGTAATTTACATTCAGTACTTC
TRBV28	TRBJ2-7	.	15	TRBD1	CASSPPDRTRDEQYF	TGTGCCAGCAGCCCTCCGGACAGGACCCGGGACGAGCAGTACTTC
TRBV11-2	TRBJ2-1	many	13	.	CASCRSSHNEQFF	TGTGCCAGCTGCCGAAGCTCCCACAATGAGCAGTTCTTC
TRBV14	TRBJ1-4	few	14	.	CASSAGFMAEKLFF	TGTGCCAGCAGCGCAGGCTTTATGGCTGAAAAACTGTTTTTT
TRBV2	TRBJ1-3	.	13	.	CASRDSSGNTIYF	TGTGCCAGCAGGGACAGCTCTGGAAACACCATATATTTT
TRBV29-1	TRBJ2-2	many	12	.	CSAGQHTGELFF	TGCAGCGCGGGACAACACACCGGGGAGCTGTTTTTT
TRBV20-1	TRBJ2-5	few	15	.	CSARDLTVIHETQYF	TGCAGTGCTAGAGATTTAACAGTTATTCATGAGACCCAGTACTTC
TRBV2	TRBJ2-1	few	14	TRBD2	CASMGLAGVGEQFF	TGTGCCAGCATGGGACTAGCGGGAGTGGGAGAGCAGTTCTTC
TRBV5-1	TRBJ1-4	few	14	TRBD1	CASSLRTGDEKLFF	TGCGCCAGCAGCCTAAGGACAGGGGATGAAAAACTGTTTTTT
TRBV7-2	TRBJ2-1	few	14	.	CASSLGTEYNEQFF	TGTGCCAGCAGCTTGGGGACGGAGTACAATGAGCAGTTCTTC
TRBV3-1	TRBJ2-2	few	15	.	CASSQEIPGGRELFF	TGTGCCAGCAGCCAAGAGATCCCGGGGGGCCGGGAGCTGTTTTTT
TRBV6-5	TRBJ2-1	few	15	TRBD1	CASSFRTGVYNEQFF	TGTGCCAGCAGTTTTAGGACAGGGGTCTACAATGAGCAGTTCTTC
TRBV20-1	TRBJ2-7	many	14	TRBD1	CSARDGQGAYEQYF	TGCAGTGCTAGGGATGGGCAGGGGGCCTACGAGCAGTACTTC